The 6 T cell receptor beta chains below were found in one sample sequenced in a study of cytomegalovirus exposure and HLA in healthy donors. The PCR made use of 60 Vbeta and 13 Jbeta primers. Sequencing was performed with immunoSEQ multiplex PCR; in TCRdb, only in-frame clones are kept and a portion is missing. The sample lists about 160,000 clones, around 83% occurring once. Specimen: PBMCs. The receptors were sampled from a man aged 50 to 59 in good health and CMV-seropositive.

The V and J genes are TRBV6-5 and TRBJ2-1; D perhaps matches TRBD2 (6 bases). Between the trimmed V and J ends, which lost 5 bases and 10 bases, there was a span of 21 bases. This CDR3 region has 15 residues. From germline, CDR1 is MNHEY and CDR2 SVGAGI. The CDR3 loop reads CASSKTSGGFWEQFF. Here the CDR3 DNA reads TGTGCCAGCAGTAAGACTAGTGGGGGGTTTTGGGAGCAGTTCTTC.

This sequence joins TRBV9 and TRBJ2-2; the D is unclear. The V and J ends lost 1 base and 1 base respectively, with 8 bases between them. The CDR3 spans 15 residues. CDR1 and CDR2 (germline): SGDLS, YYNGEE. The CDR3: CASSVRSVNTGELFF. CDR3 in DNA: TGTGCCAGCAGCGTACGGTCGGTGAACACCGGGGAGCTGTTTTTT.

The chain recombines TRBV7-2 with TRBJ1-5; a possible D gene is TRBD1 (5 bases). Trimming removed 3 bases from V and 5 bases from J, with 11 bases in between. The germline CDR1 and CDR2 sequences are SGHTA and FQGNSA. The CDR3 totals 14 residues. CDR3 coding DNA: TGTGCCAGCAGCTTTCTTGGGGGGGATCAGCCCCAGCATTTT. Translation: CASSFLGGDQPQHF.

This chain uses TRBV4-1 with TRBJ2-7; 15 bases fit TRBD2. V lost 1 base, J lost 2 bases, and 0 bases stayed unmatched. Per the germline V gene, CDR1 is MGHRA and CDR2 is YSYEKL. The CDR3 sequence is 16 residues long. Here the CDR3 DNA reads TGCGCCAGCAGCCAAGGGACTAGCGGGAGGGCCTACGAGCAGTACTTC. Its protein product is CASSQGTSGRAYEQYF.

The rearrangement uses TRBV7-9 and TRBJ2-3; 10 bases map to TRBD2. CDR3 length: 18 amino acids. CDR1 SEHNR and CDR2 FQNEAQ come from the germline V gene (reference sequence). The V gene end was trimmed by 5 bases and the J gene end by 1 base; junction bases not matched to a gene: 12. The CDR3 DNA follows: TGTGCCAGCAGCCCGTACATCGTCAGCGGGGGGGGCACAGATACGCAGTATTTT. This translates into CASSPYIVSGGGTDTQYF.

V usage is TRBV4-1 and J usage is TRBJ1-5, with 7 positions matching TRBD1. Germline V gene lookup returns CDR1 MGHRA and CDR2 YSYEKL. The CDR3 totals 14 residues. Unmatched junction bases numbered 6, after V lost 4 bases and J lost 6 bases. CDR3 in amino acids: CASSRGGEGQPQHF. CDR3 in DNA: TGCGCCAGCAGCCGAGGGGGCGAGGGTCAGCCCCAGCATTTT.